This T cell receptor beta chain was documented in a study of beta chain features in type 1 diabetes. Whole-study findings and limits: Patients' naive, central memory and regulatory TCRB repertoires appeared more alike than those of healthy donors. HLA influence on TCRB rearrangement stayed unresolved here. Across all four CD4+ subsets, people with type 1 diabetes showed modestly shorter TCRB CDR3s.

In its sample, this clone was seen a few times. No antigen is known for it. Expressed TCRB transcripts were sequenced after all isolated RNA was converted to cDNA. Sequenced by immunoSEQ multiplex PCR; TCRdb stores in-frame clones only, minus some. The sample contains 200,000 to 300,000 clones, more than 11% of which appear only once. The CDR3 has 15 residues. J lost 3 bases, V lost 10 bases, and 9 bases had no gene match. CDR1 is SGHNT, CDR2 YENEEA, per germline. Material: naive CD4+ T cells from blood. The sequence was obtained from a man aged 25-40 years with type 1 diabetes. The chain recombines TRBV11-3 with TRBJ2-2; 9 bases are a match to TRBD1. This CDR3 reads CATGTGNLYTGELFF. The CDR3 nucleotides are TGTGCCACAGGGACAGGGAATTTATACACCGGGGAGCTGTTTTTT.